This T cell receptor beta chain was retrieved from a study of metastatic and nonmetastatic thyroid tumors (dated by TCRdb to about 2020). General notes on the study: The researchers compared repertoires between peripheral blood samples and tumor or nodule tissue samples from patients with malignant or benign thyroid disease. The paper's findings and limits, for the study overall: In both blood and tumor samples, TCR beta diversity was reported to be significantly higher in malignant tumors than in benign nodules.

Libraries were built with PCR. The reads were generated on an Illumina HiSeq 4000. High-throughput sequencing was used to profile the TCR beta-chain CDR3 region of each patient. On the authors' methods: Drawing on CDR3 differences between clinicopathological groups, the researchers built a classifier meant to tell apart patients with distant-metastatic papillary thyroid cancer. Repertoire diversity was assessed with the Shannon index, and tumor-blood repertoire similarity with the Morisita-Horn index. Clones were called with MiXCR by TCRdb after fastp trimmed the public reads at Q25, and only in-frame beta chains were retained. The authors' filters were not applied to this entry. In this sample the table shows more than 65,000 clones, approximately 15% of which occur a single time. The top ten clones comprise about 7% of the sample. Many counts were recorded for this clone. No cognate antigen has been identified for it. No much larger clone is present one base from it, and per-base qualities are unavailable.

Before undergoing thyroid surgery, none of the patients had been given any kind of treatment. The study retrospectively analysed patient clinical samples collected from about 2012 to 2019 using T-cell receptor beta sequencing. Sequencing used blood. This receptor was identified in a male donor with papillary thyroid cancer or a benign thyroid nodule (not recorded which). Some clones in this sample may be carry-over from other donors' samples.

The DNA reads TGTGCCAGTAGTACTCGGACAGGACAAGAGACCCAGTACTTC. Translated, it reads CASSTRTGQETQYF. The rearranged chain carries TRBV19 and TRBJ2-5; TRBD1 fits 7 bases in the junction. The CDR3, cysteine through phenylalanine, is 14 amino acids long. The only DNA kept is the CDR3, 42 bases in frame from the first base. Sequences LNHDA (CDR1) and SQIVND (CDR2) are obtained from the germline V gene (reference sequence). Ends trimmed: V by 4 bases, J by 2 bases; bases unmatched to a gene: 4. Outside the CDR3, residues come from the reference TRBV19 and TRBJ2-5 proteins, so the full variable domain is: DGGITQSPKYLFRKEGQNVTLSCEQNLNHDAMYWYRQDPGQGLRLIYYSQIVNDFQKGDIAEGYSVSREKKESFPLTVTSAQKNPTAFYLCASSTRTGQETQYFGPGTRLLVL.